The T cell receptor beta chain under discussion was sequenced for a study of cytomegalovirus exposure and HLA in healthy donors. Overall study: About 82 million unique TCRs from HLA-typed donors were held in an early release of data. Study outcomes and limitations: There were some public TCRs occurring in many donors, but most TCR sequences were rare.

Healthy bone marrow donors supplied every sample. The germline V gene has CDR1 SGHVS and CDR2 FNYEAQ. This CDR3 has 14 amino acids. Trimming shortened V by 5 bases and J by 11 bases, and 21 bases separated the two germline ends. This clone was counted a single time. What it binds is not known. Researchers ran the PCR with 60 Vbeta and 13 Jbeta primers. Measured with immunoSEQ multiplex PCR; TCRdb has only the in-frame clones, and not every one. The table shows more than 95,000 clones, with approximately 87% occurring only once. Input material: PBMCs. This sequence originates from a man aged 18 to 29 in good health and CMV-seropositive. This chain links TRBV7-6 with TRBJ1-1; D is undetermined. In DNA form, the CDR3 reads TGTGCCAGCAGCCTAGGTGGTCGGGAGCCGGGGGCTTTCTTT. Translating it yields CASSLGGREPGAFF.